Listed below are T cell receptor beta chains from one sample, sequenced in a study of cytomegalovirus exposure and HLA in healthy donors. Some clones are missing from TCRdb's copy, which holds only in-frame ones; the method was immunoSEQ multiplex PCR. The sample lists around 60,000 clones; about three quarters were seen once. Sample: PBMCs. All receptors derive from a man in his forties or fifties in good health and CMV-seropositive. CDR3s include the opening cysteine and the closing phenylalanine or tryptophan. Each record gives: V gene, clone size, J gene, D gene, CDR3 protein, CDR3 DNA. The D gene is left open where the match is weak. Clone size is shown for a subset of rows, as once, few, many or a class of expanded clone.

v_gene: TRBV19; abundance: NA; j_gene: TRBJ1-6; d_gene: TRBD1; CDR3aa: CASSIKGAERKNSPLHF; CDR3nt: TGTGCCAGTAGTATTAAGGGGGCCGAAAGGAAAAATTCACCCCTCCACTTT
v_gene: TRBV30; abundance: once; j_gene: TRBJ1-6; d_gene: TRBD1; CDR3aa: CAWSVLTGASYNSPLHF; CDR3nt: TGTGCCTGGAGTGTTTTGACAGGGGCGAGCTATAATTCACCCCTCCACTTT
v_gene: TRBV6-1; abundance: once; j_gene: TRBJ1-2; d_gene: TRBD1; CDR3aa: CASSVGQGAGNYGYTF; CDR3nt: TGTGCCAGCAGTGTCGGACAGGGGGCAGGTAACTATGGCTACACCTTC
v_gene: TRBV7-2; abundance: NA; j_gene: TRBJ1-5; d_gene: NA; CDR3aa: CASGTGSNQPQHF; CDR3nt: TGTGCCAGCGGAACAGGTAGCAATCAGCCCCAGCATTTT
v_gene: TRBV5-4; abundance: NA; j_gene: TRBJ2-3; d_gene: TRBD2; CDR3aa: CASRVAGGADTQYF; CDR3nt: TGTGCCAGCAGAGTAGCGGGGGGCGCAGATACGCAGTATTTT
v_gene: TRBV15; abundance: NA; j_gene: TRBJ2-7; d_gene: TRBD1; CDR3aa: CATSRDHPRQGGSYEQYF; CDR3nt: TGTGCCACCAGCAGAGACCACCCCCGACAGGGGGGATCCTACGAGCAGTACTTC
v_gene: TRBV6-5; abundance: many; j_gene: TRBJ1-1; d_gene: NA; CDR3aa: CASRERGQNTEAFF; CDR3nt: TGTGCCAGCAGGGAAAGGGGACAGAACACTGAAGCTTTCTTT
v_gene: TRBV6-5; abundance: NA; j_gene: TRBJ2-1; d_gene: NA; CDR3aa: CASSPHSSYEQFF; CDR3nt: TGTGCCAGCAGTCCCCATTCTAGTTATGAGCAGTTCTTC
v_gene: TRBV27; abundance: few; j_gene: TRBJ2-1; d_gene: NA; CDR3aa: CASSLSSGPAGEQFF; CDR3nt: TGTGCCAGCAGTTTATCATCAGGGCCCGCTGGTGAGCAGTTCTTC
v_gene: TRBV2; abundance: NA; j_gene: TRBJ2-3; d_gene: NA; CDR3aa: CASRPRDTSTDTQYF; CDR3nt: TGTGCCAGCAGACCCCGGGACACCTCCACAGATACGCAGTATTTT
v_gene: TRBV5-1; abundance: NA; j_gene: TRBJ2-7; d_gene: TRBD1; CDR3aa: CASSSGTAYEQYF; CDR3nt: TGCGCCAGCAGTTCTGGGACAGCCTACGAGCAGTACTTC
v_gene: TRBV10-3; abundance: NA; j_gene: TRBJ1-1; d_gene: NA; CDR3aa: CAITSNGIIIKAFF; CDR3nt: TGTGCCATCACCTCGAACGGGATCATCATCAAAGCTTTCTTT
v_gene: TRBV6-1; abundance: NA; j_gene: TRBJ2-5; d_gene: NA; CDR3aa: CASSGQLYQETQYF; CDR3nt: TGTGCCAGCAGTGGACAGTTGTACCAAGAGACCCAGTACTTC
v_gene: TRBV6-5; abundance: NA; j_gene: TRBJ2-1; d_gene: TRBD2; CDR3aa: CASSYSMQRGFNEQFF; CDR3nt: TGTGCCAGCAGTTACTCGATGCAGCGGGGCTTCAATGAGCAGTTCTTC
v_gene: TRBV4-3; abundance: NA; j_gene: TRBJ1-2; d_gene: TRBD1; CDR3aa: CASSPGQIVNYGYTF; CDR3nt: TGCGCCAGCAGCCCGGGACAGATAGTTAACTATGGCTACACCTTC